These T cell receptor beta chains were read from a single sample in a study of shared clonotypes between healthy human individuals. This table comes from immunoSEQ multiplex PCR, and its TCRdb copy is limited to in-frame clones, with some not included. The data show some 240,000 clones, approximately 65% seen once. Sequenced sample: memory CD4+ T cells sorted from blood. Receptors originate from a man between 25 and 39 years old in good health. Both conserved end residues are part of each CDR3. Each record gives: CDR3 length, V gene, D gene, clone size, J gene, CDR3 protein, CDR3 DNA. D genes are given only for firm matches. Clone size, where shown, is once, few, many, or a class for clones that have expanded.

12	TRBV7-6	TRBD1	.	TRBJ2-7	CASSWTGNEQYF	TGTGCCAGCAGCTGGACAGGGAACGAGCAGTACTTC
18	TRBV5-5	.	.	TRBJ1-3	CASSFLIGQGLAGNTIYF	TGTGCCAGCAGCTTTTTGATCGGGCAGGGACTCGCTGGAAACACCATATATTTT
14	TRBV18	TRBD2	.	TRBJ2-7	CASSPGGARYEQYF	TGTGCCAGCTCACCCGGGGGGGCTCGTTACGAGCAGTACTTC
12	TRBV28	.	few	TRBJ2-2	CATVRNTGELFF	TGTGCCACCGTAAGGAACACCGGGGAGCTGTTTTTT
16	TRBV2	.	many	TRBJ1-2	CASSRNEDRTNYGYTF	TGTGCCAGCAGCCGGAACGAGGACAGAACTAACTATGGCTACACCTTC
13	TRBV6-5	TRBD1	.	TRBJ1-1	CASSPRQGNEAFF	TGTGCCAGCAGCCCTAGACAGGGCAATGAAGCTTTCTTT
14	TRBV15	TRBD1	.	TRBJ2-5	CATSRQGAMETQYF	TGTGCCACCAGCAGACAGGGGGCGATGGAGACCCAGTACTTC
16	TRBV27	TRBD2	few	TRBJ2-7	CASGVFTSGATYEQYF	TGTGCCAGCGGTGTCTTTACCAGCGGGGCCACCTACGAGCAGTACTTC
14	TRBV2	.	.	TRBJ1-1	CASSAQGRATEAFF	TGTGCCAGCAGCGCTCAGGGGAGAGCCACTGAAGCTTTCTTT
14	TRBV27	TRBD1	few	TRBJ1-1	CASTTDRSNTEAFF	TGTGCCAGCACCACGGACAGGTCAAACACTGAAGCTTTCTTT
14	TRBV9	.	few	TRBJ2-7	CASSVGRDSYEQYF	TGTGCCAGCAGCGTAGGCAGAGACTCCTACGAGCAGTACTTC
17	TRBV5-1	.	.	TRBJ1-1	CASSLTRANLSPSEAFF	TGCGCCAGCAGCTTGACACGAGCAAACCTTTCACCTTCCGAAGCTTTCTTT
12	TRBV6-1	.	.	TRBJ1-1	CASSEMSSQAFF	TGTGCCAGCAGTGAAATGAGCTCCCAAGCTTTCTTT
14	TRBV7-9	.	once	TRBJ2-7	CASRPTLTSYEQYF	TGTGCCAGCAGGCCGACTCTAACTTCCTACGAGCAGTACTTC
13	TRBV27	.	.	TRBJ2-1	CASGFLGPNEQFF	TGTGCCAGCGGCTTCCTAGGACCCAATGAGCAGTTCTTC
14	TRBV6-1	.	.	TRBJ2-3	CASSIGLGSDTQYF	TGTGCCAGCAGTATAGGACTGGGATCAGATACGCAGTATTTT
11	TRBV19	.	few	TRBJ1-3	CALTAGNTIYF	TGTGCCCTGACGGCTGGAAACACCATATATTTT